Listed here are 5 T cell receptor beta chains from one sample, sequenced in a study of long-term antiretroviral therapy in people with HIV. Survey level was the resolution at which the v3.0 immunoSEQ assay ran. Assay used: immunoSEQ multiplex PCR; TCRdb lists only in-frame clones, some missing. The data contain approximately 34,000 clones, roughly four fifths of them singletons. The source material was unsorted PBMCs, sampled 1 year after starting antiretroviral therapy. The receptors here all came from a man younger than 35 with HIV.

The chain links TRBV9 to TRBJ2-3; 8 bases match TRBD2. V gave up 4 bases and J gave up 1 base; unmatched junction bases: 14. This CDR3 is built from 18 residues. Germline lookup yields CDR1 SGDLS and CDR2 YYNGEE. In nucleotides, the CDR3 is TGTGCCAGCAGCCCCCGACTTCGGGGGGGCCCGGGCACAGATACGCAGTATTTT. Protein sequence: CASSPRLRGGPGTDTQYF.

The chain combines TRBV4-1 with TRBJ2-3; possibly TRBD2 for D (6 bases). Between the trimmed V and J ends, which lost 1 base and 0 bases, there was a span of 14 bases. The V gene's germline CDR1 is MGHRA and CDR2 YSYEKL. The CDR3 covers 17 residues. CDR3 protein: CASSQVFRGRSTDTQYF. The CDR3 DNA follows: TGCGCCAGCAGCCAAGTTTTTCGAGGGAGGAGCACAGATACGCAGTATTTT.

In nucleotides, the CDR3 is TGTGCCAGTAGTCGAAACAGGGGCCTCTCCTACGAGCAGTACTTC. Its translation: CASSRNRGLSYEQYF. The rearrangement joins TRBV19 to TRBJ2-7; TRBD1 agrees at 7 bases. This CDR3 region has 15 residues. CDR1 is LNHDA and CDR2 is SQIVND in the germline V gene (reference sequence). J gave up 0 bases and V 5 bases, and 7 bases lay outside the gene matches.

With respect to this clone: One end of the junction fails to match germline, which may point to a read error. This chain's CDR3 is CASTQTRRLAGETQYF. The CDR3 nucleotides read TGCGCCAGCACCCAAACAAGAAGACTAGCGGGAGAGACCCAGTACTTC. The chain is built from TRBV4-1 and TRBJ2-5, with 10 bases fitting TRBD2. Germline V gene sequence: CDR1 MGHRA, CDR2 YSYEKL. This CDR3 has 16 residues.

The chain recombines TRBV7-9 with TRBJ1-2, with unresolved D. Trimming removed 5 bases at V and 8 bases at J, with 21 bases between. In germline, CDR1 is SEHNR, CDR2 FQNEAQ (reference sequence). The CDR3 runs to 15 residues. CDR3 in DNA: TGTGCCAGCAGCCCGACCAACCTCCAGGCCGGGGGCTACACCTTC. Encoded protein: CASSPTNLQAGGYTF.